The clone carrying this T cell receptor beta chain was observed a single time. The junction departs from germline at one end; a sequencing error may be responsible. This entry is derived from a study of CD8+CD57+ T cells in acquired aplastic anemia. Genomic DNA constituted the template upon which TCR beta VDJ and CDR3 profiling was performed. MiXCR was run by TCRdb on the reads, yielding one entry per CDR3 protein. Counted here are 200,000 or so distinct CDR3 sequences, less than 75% occurring once; the ten biggest clones make up roughly three fifths. The CDR3 is 15 residues long. Germline CDR1 DFQATT, CDR2 SNEGSKA (reference sequence). In patients chosen for sequencing, flow cytometry had shown CD8+CD57+ cell expansion.

The sequencing sample was made of sorted CD4+, CD8+, or CD8+CD57+ T cells (not recorded which) from PBMCs. This chain uses TRBV20-1 with TRBJ2-5; perhaps TRBD2 as D (5 bases). This sequence originates from a human donor with aplastic anemia. CDR3 residues: CSARNPGTSGETQYF. Here the CDR3 DNA reads TGCAGTGCTAGAAACCCGGGAACTTCTGGGGAGACCCAGTACTTT.